This T cell receptor (beta chain) stems from a study of blood T cell repertoires in COVID-19. Produced via immunoSEQ multiplex PCR; TCRdb's table is partial and in-frame only. The data contain 200,000 to 300,000 clones, roughly 80% of them singletons. Sample: peripheral blood. The receptor's source is a woman of 80 years or more with acute or convalescent COVID-19.

The CDR3 nucleotides read TGTGCCAGCAGCCGAGAATCCTATGGCTACACCTTC. Encoded protein: CASSRESYGYTF. The chain employs TRBV2 and TRBJ1-2; the D is unclear. Germline CDR1 is SNHLY and CDR2 is FYNNEI. The CDR3 spans 12 residues. V gave up 6 bases and J gave up 4 bases, with 9 bases separating them. Full variable domain (outside the CDR3, taken from reference TRBV2 and TRBJ1-2): EPEVTQTPSHQVTQMGQEVILRCVPISNHLYFYWYRQILGQKVEFLVSFYNNEISEKSEIFDDQFSVERPDGSNFTLKIRSTKLEDSAMYFCASSRESYGYTFGSGTRLTVV.